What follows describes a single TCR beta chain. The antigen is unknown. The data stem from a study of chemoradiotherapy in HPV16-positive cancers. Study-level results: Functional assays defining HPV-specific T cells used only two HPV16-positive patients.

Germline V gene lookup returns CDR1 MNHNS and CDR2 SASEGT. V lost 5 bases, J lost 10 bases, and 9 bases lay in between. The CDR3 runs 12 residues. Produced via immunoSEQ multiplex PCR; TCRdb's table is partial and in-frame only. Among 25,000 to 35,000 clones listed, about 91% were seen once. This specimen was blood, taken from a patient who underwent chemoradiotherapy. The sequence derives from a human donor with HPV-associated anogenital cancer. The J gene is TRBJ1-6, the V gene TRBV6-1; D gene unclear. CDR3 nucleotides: TGTGCCAGCAGTTCCCCATTGTCACCCCTCCACTTT. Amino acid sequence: CASSSPLSPLHF.